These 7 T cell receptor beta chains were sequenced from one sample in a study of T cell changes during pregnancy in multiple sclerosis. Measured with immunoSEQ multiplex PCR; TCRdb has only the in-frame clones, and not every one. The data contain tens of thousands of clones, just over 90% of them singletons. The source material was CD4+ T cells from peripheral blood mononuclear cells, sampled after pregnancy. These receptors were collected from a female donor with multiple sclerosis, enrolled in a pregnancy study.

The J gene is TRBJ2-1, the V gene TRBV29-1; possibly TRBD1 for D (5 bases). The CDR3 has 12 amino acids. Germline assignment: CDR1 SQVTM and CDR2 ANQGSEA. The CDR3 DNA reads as TGCAGTAATGGGGCGTTGGCCGATGAGCAGTTCTTC. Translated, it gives CSNGALADEQFF.

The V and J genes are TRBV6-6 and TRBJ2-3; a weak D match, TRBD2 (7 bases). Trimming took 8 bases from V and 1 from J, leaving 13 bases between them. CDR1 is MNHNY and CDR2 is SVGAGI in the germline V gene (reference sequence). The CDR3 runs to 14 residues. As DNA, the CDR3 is TGTGCCAGCGCGAGGGGGGGCGGCACAGATACGCAGTATTTT. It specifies CASARGGGTDTQYF.

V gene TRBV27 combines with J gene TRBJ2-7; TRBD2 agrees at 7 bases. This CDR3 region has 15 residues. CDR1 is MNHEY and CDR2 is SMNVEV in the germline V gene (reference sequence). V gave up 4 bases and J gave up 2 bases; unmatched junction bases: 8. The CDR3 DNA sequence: TGTGCCAGCAGTTCTCCCGGACTAGGGACCTACGAGCAGTACTTC. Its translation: CASSSPGLGTYEQYF.

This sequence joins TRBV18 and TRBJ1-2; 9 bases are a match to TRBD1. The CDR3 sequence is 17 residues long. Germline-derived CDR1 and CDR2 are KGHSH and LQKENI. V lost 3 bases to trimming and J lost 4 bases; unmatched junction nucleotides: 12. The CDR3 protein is CASSPVIGTGGSYGYTF. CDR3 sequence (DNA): TGTGCCAGCTCACCCGTAATTGGAACAGGGGGCAGCTATGGCTACACCTTC.

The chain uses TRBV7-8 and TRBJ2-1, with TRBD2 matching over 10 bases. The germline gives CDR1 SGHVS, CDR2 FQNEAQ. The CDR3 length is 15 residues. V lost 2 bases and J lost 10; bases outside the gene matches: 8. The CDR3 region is CASSLSSGGAGEQFF. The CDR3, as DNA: TGTGCCAGCAGCTTATCAAGCGGGGGGGCAGGGGAGCAGTTCTTC.

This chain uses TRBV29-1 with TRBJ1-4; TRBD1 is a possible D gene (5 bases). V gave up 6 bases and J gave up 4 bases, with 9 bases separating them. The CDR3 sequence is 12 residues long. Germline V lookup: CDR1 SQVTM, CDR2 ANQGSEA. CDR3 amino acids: CSVGGVNEKLFF. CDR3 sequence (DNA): TGCAGCGTGGGGGGGGTTAATGAAAAACTGTTTTTT.

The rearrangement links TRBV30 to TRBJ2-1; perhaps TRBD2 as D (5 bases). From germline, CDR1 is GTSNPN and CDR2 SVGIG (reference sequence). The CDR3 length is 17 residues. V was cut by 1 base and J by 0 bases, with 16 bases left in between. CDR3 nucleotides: TGTGCCTGGAGTGGGTTTAGTCGGGAAGTCTCCTACAATGAGCAGTTCTTC. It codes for CAWSGFSREVSYNEQFF.